These T cell receptor beta chains were read from a single sample in a study of shared clonotypes between healthy human individuals. Sequenced by immunoSEQ multiplex PCR; TCRdb stores in-frame clones only, minus some. The sample carries roughly 1,100,000 clones, roughly 75% recorded once. The source material was memory CD4+ T cells sorted from blood. These receptors came from a man between 18 and 29 years old in good health. The CDR3 runs from the conserved cysteine through the conserved F or W. The order of the fields is J gene, V gene, D gene, clone size, CDR3 DNA, CDR3 protein. A D gene is named only where the DNA matches it firmly. Only part of the rows carry a size: once, few, many, or a class if the clone is expanded.

>TRBJ2-3|TRBV7-2|.|.
TGTGCCAGCAACCCGGGGCCGCTAAGGGCATTTGAGCAGTATTTT
CASNPGPLRAFEQYF
>TRBJ2-1|TRBV4-1|.|.
TGCGCCAGCAGCCGGGACCTGATTTACAATGAGCAGTTCTTC
CASSRDLIYNEQFF
>TRBJ1-2|TRBV2|TRBD1|.
TGTGCCAGCAGTGAAGTAGGACAGGGCAACTATGGCTACACCTTC
CASSEVGQGNYGYTF
>TRBJ2-2|TRBV5-4|.|few
TGTGCCAGCAGCGTCGGTCTAGGAGTCACCGGGGAGCTGTTTTTT
CASSVGLGVTGELFF
>TRBJ1-2|TRBV5-5|.|.
TGTGCCAGCAGCTTATCCCAATGGGACTATGGCTACACCTTC
CASSLSQWDYGYTF
>TRBJ2-7|TRBV7-2|.|.
TGTGCCAGCAGCCCCCGGGCAGGTCGAGCCTACGAGCAGTACTTC
CASSPRAGRAYEQYF
>TRBJ1-2|TRBV6-6|.|once
TGTGCCAGCAGTTACTCCGGTATACAGGATCATGGCTACACCTTC
CASSYSGIQDHGYTF
>TRBJ2-5|TRBV5-1|.|few
TGCGCCAGCAGCTTGGCGCGGGACCGGGGGACCCAGTACTTC
CASSLARDRGTQYF
>TRBJ1-5|TRBV27|.|.
TGTGCCAGCAGACCGGGGGGAGGGGGAGGTCAGCCCCAGCATTTT
CASRPGGGGGQPQHF
>TRBJ1-5|TRBV15|.|.
TGTGCCACCAGCAGAGCGTTATTGAGCAGGCTCGATCAGCCCCAGCATTTT
CATSRALLSRLDQPQHF
>TRBJ2-3|TRBV18|.|once
TGTGCCAGCTCACCACAGGGTACAGATACGCAGTATTTT
CASSPQGTDTQYF
>TRBJ1-3|TRBV9|.|.
TGTGCCAGCAGCTTGTGGACAGAAGACACCATATATTTT
CASSLWTEDTIYF
>TRBJ2-1|TRBV6-6|.|.
TGTGCCAGCAGGCTCGATCGGTGGGATGAGCAGTTCTTC
CASRLDRWDEQFF
>TRBJ1-1|TRBV19|TRBD1|once
TGTGCCAGTAGTATAGTGGACCGGGACAGGGGGCACCGTGCTGAAGCTTTCTTT
CASSIVDRDRGHRAEAFF
>TRBJ1-4|TRBV6-1|TRBD1|.
TGTGCCAGCAGTGAAGCAGGAAGGGGGCGGGGGAAACTGTTTTTT
CASSEAGRGRGKLFF
>TRBJ2-6|TRBV27|.|once
TGTGCCAGCAGTTTATCTCCTTTCTCTGGGGCCAACGTCCTGACTTTC
CASSLSPFSGANVLTF
>TRBJ1-1|TRBV7-9|.|few
TGTGCCAGCAGCTCAACCTTGAACACTGAAGCTTTCTTT
CASSSTLNTEAFF
>TRBJ2-5|TRBV5-4|TRBD2|few
TGTGCCAGCAGGACACTAGCGGGAGAAGAGACCCAGTACTTC
CASRTLAGEETQYF
>TRBJ2-7|TRBV9|.|.
TGTGCCAGCAGCGTAGCCCCGAACTACGAGCAGTACTTC
CASSVAPNYEQYF
>TRBJ2-6|TRBV4-1|.|.
TGCGCCAGCAGCCAAGATTGGCGCCCTGGGGCCAACGTCCTGACTTTC
CASSQDWRPGANVLTF
>TRBJ2-3|TRBV11-2|.|.
TGTGCCAGCAGCCCCACTGGAGGGTACACAGATACGCAGTATTTT
CASSPTGGYTDTQYF
>TRBJ1-3|TRBV4-1|.|.
TGCGCCAGCAGCTTACCGGGACGCTCTGACACCATATATTTT
CASSLPGRSDTIYF
>TRBJ2-3|TRBV6-1|.|.
TGTGCTACTCAGGGGGGGTTGATAGGCACAGATACGCAGTATTTT
CATQGGLIGTDTQYF
>TRBJ2-3|TRBV7-9|TRBD1|.
TGTGCCAGCCACAAACAGGGGAATTCAGATACGCAGTATTTT
CASHKQGNSDTQYF
>TRBJ1-5|TRBV19|TRBD1|once
TGTGCCAGTAGTGATTGGGGGGACAGGGATCAGCCCCAGCATTTT
CASSDWGDRDQPQHF
>TRBJ1-5|TRBV5-1|.|.
TGCGCCAGCAGCCTCGGTCGCAATCAGCCCCAGCATTTT
CASSLGRNQPQHF
>TRBJ2-5|TRBV10-3|.|.
TGTGCCATCAGTGTAACGGATGAGACCCAGTACTTC
CAISVTDETQYF
>TRBJ1-1|TRBV19|.|.
TGTGCCAGTACTCCGACCCTCACAGCTGAAGCTTTCTTT
CASTPTLTAEAFF
>TRBJ2-7|TRBV5-4|.|.
TGTGCCAGCAGCTTGCGCGGGATCCCCTACGAGCAGTACTTC
CASSLRGIPYEQYF
>TRBJ2-1|TRBV6-1|TRBD1|.
TGTGCCAGCAGTCGTACAGGGGCTGGGGACAATGAGCAGTTCTTC
CASSRTGAGDNEQFF
>TRBJ2-2|TRBV10-1|TRBD2|.
TGCGCCAGCAGTGTGGCTCGGGGGGCCGGGGAGCTGTTTTTT
CASSVARGAGELFF
>TRBJ1-6|TRBV30|.|.
TGTGCCTGGGAGGGAACTAGAAATTCACCCCTCCACTTT
CAWEGTRNSPLHF
>TRBJ2-7|TRBV5-4|TRBD2|.
TGTGCCAGCAGCCCGGGGGGGGAATCCCCGACCTACGAGCAGTACTTC
CASSPGGESPTYEQYF
>TRBJ2-6|TRBV5-1|TRBD2|.
TGCGCCAGCAGCTTGGGAGCGGGAGGGGCTGGGGCCAACGTCCTGACTTTC
CASSLGAGGAGANVLTF
>TRBJ2-7|TRBV6-1|.|.
TGTGCCAGCAGAGGGGACTTGGAGTACGAGCAGTACTTC
CASRGDLEYEQYF
>TRBJ2-7|TRBV15|TRBD2|.
TGTGCCACCAGCACTAGCGGGAGAATCTACGAGCAGTACTTC
CATSTSGRIYEQYF
>TRBJ2-5|TRBV15|.|many
TGTGCCACCAGCTTGGGGGGGCTGGAGACCCAGTACTTC
CATSLGGLETQYF
>TRBJ1-2|TRBV7-8|.|.
TGTGCCAGCAGCTTGAACCCAACTAACTATGGCTACACCTTC
CASSLNPTNYGYTF
>TRBJ2-7|TRBV6-6|.|.
TGTGCCAGCCAGGGGACTCTCTCCTACGAGCAGTACTTC
CASQGTLSYEQYF
>TRBJ1-2|TRBV6-5|TRBD1|many
TGTGCCAGCAGGCGACAGGGAGGCTACACCTTC
CASRRQGGYTF
>TRBJ1-5|TRBV19|TRBD1|.
TGTGCCAGTACCACCGCCCCCAGGGGGTCAGGCAATCAGCCCCAGCATTTT
CASTTAPRGSGNQPQHF